This T cell receptor (beta chain) is from a study of blood T cell repertoires in COVID-19. Study background: Spain, Italy and the United States supplied samples that represented acute and convalescent COVID-19. Nucleic acid was either cDNA or gDNA, and it came from T cells, B-cell-depleted T cells, or PBMCs.

Those enrolled in Seattle joined during active infection and were followed longitudinally afterward. In the original processing: Reference gene primer amplification in the assay estimated nucleated cell counts. Libraries were prepared by immunoSEQ multiplex PCR; TCRdb keeps only in-frame clonotypes and omits some of them. V, J and clone size are taken as reported in that table, and D and trimming were inferred from the DNA itself. The sample yields some 200,000 clones, roughly 90% seen once. This CDR3 is built from 15 residues. Per the germline V gene, CDR1 is KGHSH and CDR2 is LQKENI. After removal of 0 bases from V and 3 bases from J, the junction contained 3 bases not matched to a gene.

V is TRBV18 and J is TRBJ2-7; 9 nucleotides line up with TRBD2. The sample comprised peripheral blood. The TCR originated in a woman in her fifties or sixties with COVID-19, enrolled during active disease. CDR3 nucleotides: TGTGCCAGCTCACCACCCAGCGGGAGGCACTACGAGCAGTACTTC. This codes for CASSPPSGRHYEQYF.